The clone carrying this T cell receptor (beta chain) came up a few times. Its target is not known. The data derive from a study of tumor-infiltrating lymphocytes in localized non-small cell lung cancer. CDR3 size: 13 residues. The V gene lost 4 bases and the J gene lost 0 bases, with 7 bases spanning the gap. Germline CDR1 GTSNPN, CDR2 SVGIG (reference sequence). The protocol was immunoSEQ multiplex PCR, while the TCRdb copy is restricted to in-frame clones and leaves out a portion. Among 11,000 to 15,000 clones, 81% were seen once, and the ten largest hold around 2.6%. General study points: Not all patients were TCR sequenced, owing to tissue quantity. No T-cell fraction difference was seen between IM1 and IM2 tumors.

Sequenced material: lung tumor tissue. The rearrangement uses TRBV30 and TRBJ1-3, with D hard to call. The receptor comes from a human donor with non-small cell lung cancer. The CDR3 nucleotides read TGTGCCTGGATGAGCAGCTCTGGAAACACCATATATTTT. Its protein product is CAWMSSSGNTIYF.